This entry lists 3 T cell receptor beta chains sequenced from one sample in a study of T cell responses to AZD1222 COVID-19 vaccine (dated by TCRdb to the early 2020s). The meaning of the sample's time point label: baseline before first vaccination. The library was prepared using the immunoSEQ multiplex PCR assay. TCRdb's version of the immuneACCESS table is confined to in-frame rearrangements and falls short of the full clone set. An unresolved V gene accounts for under half of the shortfall where checked; the remainder is of unknown origin. Here the sample has 150,000 or so clones; 93% occur a single time. The leading ten clones occupy 1.5% to 2% of the sample. Material: peripheral blood, obtained on day 0 of AZD1222 vaccination. Receptors were obtained from an adult in good health.

This chain joins TRBV7-9 and TRBJ1-4, with 7 bases matching TRBD1. The J segment lost 7 bases and the V segment lost 5 bases, leaving 7 bases of the junction unmatched. Per the germline V gene, CDR1 is SEHNR and CDR2 is FQNEAQ (reference sequence). The CDR3 is 14 amino acids. This chain's CDR3 is CASSARGALEKLFF. CDR3 in DNA: TGTGCCAGCAGCGCCAGGGGGGCCCTTGAAAAACTGTTTTTT.

This clone has just one count. The chain joins TRBV10-1 to TRBJ2-2, with TRBD2 identical over 8 bases. The V gene's germline CDR1 is WNHNN and CDR2 SYGVQD (reference sequence). CDR3 size: 15 residues. The V gene end was trimmed by 5 bases and the J gene end by 5 bases; junction bases not matched to a gene: 7. The CDR3 coding sequence is TGCGCCAGCAGTCAAAGCGGGGGCCGTACCGGGGAGCTGTTTTTT. It translates to CASSQSGGRTGELFF.

CDR3 sequence reads: CASSFYNEQFF. The CDR3 coding sequence is TGCGCCAGCAGCTTCTACAATGAGCAGTTCTTC. This rearrangement joins TRBV5-1 to TRBJ2-1; D is unresolved. This CDR3 is 11 amino acids long. V lost 2 bases to trimming and J lost 3 bases, with 0 bases between them. Germline CDR1 is SGHRS and CDR2 is YFSETQ.